Shown below are 11 T cell receptor beta chains from a single sample sequenced in a study of OX40 agonist ivuxolimab in advanced cancers. The repertoire was sequenced with immunoSEQ multiplex PCR; TCRdb's copy has only in-frame clones and lacks some. The sample shows some 40,000 clones, 78% of them seen only once. Sequenced material: CD4+ or CD8+ T cells sorted from blood, taken in a trial of the OX40 agonist ivuxolimab. These TCRs come from an adult with an advanced solid tumor such as melanoma, head and neck, liver or kidney cancer.

The rearrangement joins TRBV6-6 to TRBJ2-7; no firm D call. The CDR3 is 13 amino acids. With 6 bases removed from V and 2 bases from J, the gap between germline ends came to 11 bases. The germline V gene has CDR1 MNHNY and CDR2 SVGAGI (reference sequence). CDR3: CASRKDATYEQYF. The CDR3 nucleotides read TGTGCCAGCAGAAAAGACGCTACCTACGAGCAGTACTTC.

This clone is medium-sized by share. The rearrangement joins TRBV9 to TRBJ2-5; perhaps TRBD1 as D (5 bases). CDR3 length equals 13 residues. Germline loops: CDR1 SGDLS, CDR2 YYNGEE. Trimming removed 0 bases from V and 4 bases from J, with 7 bases in between. The CDR3: CASSVGGLETQYF. The DNA for the CDR3 is TGTGCCAGCAGCGTAGGGGGCTTAGAGACCCAGTACTTC.

The chain uses TRBV29-1 and TRBJ2-1; 7 nucleotides match TRBD1. V lost 0 bases to trimming and J lost 4 bases; unmatched junction nucleotides: 3. The germline V gene encodes CDR1 SQVTM and CDR2 ANQGSEA. The CDR3 has 14 residues. CDR3 region: CSVEDQGVYNEQFF. As DNA, the CDR3 is TGCAGCGTTGAAGATCAGGGGGTATACAATGAGCAGTTCTTC.

DNA for the CDR3: TGTGCCAGTAGTGGGGGACTAGCGGGGGGACAGGAGACCCAGTACTTC. As protein: CASSGGLAGGQETQYF. V and J are TRBV19 and TRBJ2-5, with 15 bases lining up with TRBD2. Trimming at V came to 5 bases and at J to 5 bases, leaving 6 bases not matched to a gene. The CDR3 is 16 amino acids. CDR1 and CDR2 (germline): LNHDA, SQIVND (reference sequence).

This chain links TRBV27 with TRBJ2-5, with D maybe TRBD1 (5 bases). This CDR3 contains 14 residues. V was pared by 6 bases and J by 5 bases, with 16 bases between. From germline, CDR1 is MNHEY and CDR2 SMNVEV (reference sequence). CDR3 protein: CASRRTGLWETQYF. The CDR3 DNA reads TGTGCCAGCAGACGAACAGGCTTATGGGAGACCCAGTACTTC.

The V call is TRBV7-2, the J call TRBJ1-4; D is unresolved. The CDR3 runs 14 residues. The V gene lost 6 bases and the J gene lost 8 bases, with 16 bases spanning the gap. Germline CDR1 is SGHTA and CDR2 is FQGNSA. CDR3 sequence: CASSATSVEEKLFF. The CDR3 nucleotides are TGTGCCAGCAGTGCCACATCGGTTGAGGAAAAACTGTTTTTT.

V gene TRBV7-9 combines with J gene TRBJ1-2; tentatively, D is TRBD1 (6 bases). The V and J ends lost 5 bases and 14 bases respectively, with 27 bases between them. The CDR3 runs to 15 residues. The germline CDR1 and CDR2 sequences are SEHNR and FQNEAQ (reference sequence). This CDR3 is CASSATQGFRAPRTF. The CDR3, as DNA: TGTGCCAGCAGCGCGACACAGGGCTTTAGGGCTCCGAGGACCTTC.

This clone has only one observation. The chain employs TRBV19 and TRBJ1-1, with no clear D. This CDR3 spans 15 amino acids. V lost 11 bases and J lost 1, with 20 bases in between. Germline loops: CDR1 LNHDA, CDR2 SQIVND (reference sequence). Here the CDR3 reads CACKYSADQNTEAFF. The CDR3, as DNA: TGTGCCTGTAAATATAGCGCGGATCAGAACACTGAAGCTTTCTTT. Full variable domain (missing parts from reference TRBV19 and TRBJ1-1): DGGITQSPKYLFRKEGQNVTLSCEQNLNHDAMYWYRQDPGQGLRLIYYSQIVNDFQKGDIAEGYSVSREKKESFPLTVTSAQKNPTAFYLCACKYSADQNTEAFFGQGTRLTVV.

This clone was seen only once. DNA for the CDR3: TGTGCCAGCAGTTACGACAGGGAAACAGATACGCAGTATTTT. Translated: CASSYDRETDTQYF. V and J are TRBV6-6 and TRBJ2-3, with TRBD1 matching 7 bases. The CDR3 is made up of 14 amino acids. The V and J ends lost 2 bases and 3 bases, in that order; junction bases with no gene match: 2. The germline V gene has CDR1 MNHNY and CDR2 SVGAGI (reference sequence).

This clone was observed a few times. The CDR3 here is CASSATGLPNEKLFF. In DNA, the CDR3 is TGTGCCAGCAGCGCGACAGGGCTACCTAATGAAAAACTGTTTTTT. V gene TRBV6-4 combines with J gene TRBJ1-4, with TRBD1 matching over 7 bases. This CDR3 is built from 15 residues. Trimming took 6 bases from V and 3 from J; bases not matched to a gene: 7. CDR1 and CDR2 from the germline V gene are MRHNA and SNTAGT.

The chain is built from TRBV30 and TRBJ1-1; 7 nucleotides agree with TRBD1. The germline V gene has CDR1 GTSNPN and CDR2 SVGIG (reference sequence). The trim removed 1 base at V and 4 bases at J, leaving 6 bases unmatched. The CDR3 consists of 14 residues. The CDR3 protein is CAWSEGSGGTEAFF. The CDR3 region has the DNA TGTGCCTGGAGTGAGGGGTCAGGGGGCACTGAAGCTTTCTTT.